This T cell receptor beta chain was sequenced during a study of CD8+CD57+ T cells in acquired aplastic anemia. Study-wide results and caveats: Patients did not significantly differ from controls in CD8+ Simpson's diversity.

Investigators profiled TCR beta VDJ and CDR3 from genomic DNA template. From the reads, TCRdb called clonotypes with MiXCR, one entry per CDR3 protein. The sample carries around 150,000 distinct CDR3 sequences, less than 50% recorded once. As regards this clonotype: What it recognizes is unknown.

Whoever was chosen for sequencing had shown CD8+CD57+ cell expansion by flow cytometry. Each patient had severe acquired aplastic anemia. The TCR comes from a human donor with aplastic anemia. Sequenced material: sorted CD4+, CD8+, or CD8+CD57+ T cells (not recorded which) from PBMCs.

The CDR3: CASSLLYGSYEQYF. Here the CDR3 DNA reads TGTGCCAGCAGTTTATTATACGGTAGCTACGAGCAGTACTTC. This chain links TRBV28 with TRBJ2-7; the D is unclear. CDR1 is MDHEN and CDR2 is SYDVKM in the germline V gene. The length of the CDR3 is 14 residues. V lost 1 base to trimming and J lost 3 bases, with 10 bases between them.